Shown below are 11 T cell receptor beta chains from a single sample sequenced in a study of blood T cell repertoires in COVID-19. TCRdb's copy holds only in-frame clones and misses some; the assay was immunoSEQ multiplex PCR. Of about 260,000 clones in the sample, 87% are singletons; the top ten hold 2% to 2.5%. Sequencing was carried out using peripheral blood. These TCRs come from a woman between 50 and 59 years old with acute or convalescent COVID-19.

The V gene is TRBV28, the J gene TRBJ2-5; 8 bases agree with TRBD1. This CDR3 comprises 17 residues. From germline, CDR1 is MDHEN and CDR2 SYDVKM. Trimming at V came to 2 bases and at J to 6 bases, leaving 14 bases not matched to a gene. CDR3 protein: CASSLGYRPGGKKTQYF. CDR3 bases: TGTGCCAGCAGTTTAGGATATAGGCCAGGGGGCAAAAAGACCCAGTACTTC.

V is TRBV4-1 and J is TRBJ1-2; 9 bases map to TRBD1. The V and J ends lost 4 bases and 7 bases, in that order; junction bases with no gene match: 10. Germline assignment: CDR1 MGHRA and CDR2 YSYEKL. This CDR3 contains 15 residues. The CDR3 sequence is CASSRTGVKDSGYTF. In nucleotides, the CDR3 is TGCGCCAGCAGCCGGACAGGGGTTAAGGATAGTGGCTACACCTTC.

The chain is built from TRBV7-9 and TRBJ2-1; TRBD1 might be the D (5 bases). The CDR3 runs to 13 residues. The germline V gene has CDR1 SEHNR and CDR2 FQNEAQ (reference sequence). The V and J ends lost 5 bases and 3 bases respectively, with 8 bases between them. The chain's CDR3 is CASSPDNYNEQFF. Here the CDR3 DNA reads TGTGCCAGCAGCCCGGACAACTACAATGAGCAGTTCTTC.

The chain uses TRBV9 and TRBJ2-1; D is perhaps TRBD1 (6 bases). Germline V gene lookup returns CDR1 SGDLS and CDR2 YYNGEE. CDR3 length: 15 amino acids. V lost 7 bases and J 6 bases, leaving 20 bases between the germline ends. The CDR3 nucleotides read TGTGCCAGCGGCCCCCAGGGGCTTCTGGGCAATGAGCAGTTCTTC. Amino acid sequence: CASGPQGLLGNEQFF.

The rearrangement joins TRBV7-2 to TRBJ1-1, with 7 bases fitting TRBD1. V was clipped by 4 bases and J by 4 bases; unmatched bases: 6. CDR3 size: 14 residues. Germline V CDR1 and CDR2: SGHTA, FQGNSA. The CDR3 DNA reads as TGTGCCAGCAGCTCAGGGGGTTCGGGCACTGAAGCTTTCTTT. Its translation is CASSSGGSGTEAFF.

This clone was recorded once. The chain combines TRBV19 with TRBJ1-5; 12 positions match TRBD1. Germline V gives CDR1 LNHDA, CDR2 SQIVND (reference sequence). The CDR3 consists of 14 residues. The V gene end was trimmed by 6 bases and the J gene end by 7 bases; junction bases not matched to a gene: 4. The CDR3 DNA is TGTGCCAGTAGGGGGACAGGGGGCAGCCAGCCCCAGCATTTT. This translates into CASRGTGGSQPQHF.

This chain joins TRBV7-2 and TRBJ2-1; 8 nucleotides match TRBD2. Germline trimming cut 4 bases from V and 2 bases from J; bases unmatched to any gene: 13. Germline loops: CDR1 SGHTA, CDR2 FQGNSA. The CDR3 has 18 residues. CDR3 sequence (DNA): TGTGCCAGCAGCTCCCGGGGATATAGCGGGATAACCTACAATGAGCAGTTCTTC. Its protein product is CASSSRGYSGITYNEQFF.

J is TRBJ2-2 and V is TRBV7-3; D unclear. Germline V CDR1 and CDR2: SGHTA, FQGTGA. Between the trimmed V and J ends, which lost 1 base and 1 base, there was a span of 4 bases. The CDR3 covers 14 residues. The CDR3: CASSLSGNTGELFF. The CDR3 nucleotides read TGTGCCAGCAGCTTAAGCGGGAACACCGGGGAGCTGTTTTTT.

The gene calls are TRBV6-5 and TRBJ1-1, with D maybe TRBD1 (6 bases). The length of the CDR3 is 14 residues. Germline V gives CDR1 MNHEY, CDR2 SVGAGI. V shed 7 bases and J shed 0 bases, with 12 bases lying between them. Here the CDR3 DNA reads TGTGCCAGCACTACCGGGACAATGAACACTGAAGCTTTCTTT. It codes for CASTTGTMNTEAFF.

This chain links TRBV19 with TRBJ1-1, with TRBD1 matching 7 bases. The V segment lost 1 base and the J segment 5 bases; nucleotides outside the gene matches: 4. Germline V gene lookup returns CDR1 LNHDA and CDR2 SQIVND (reference sequence). The CDR3 sequence is 14 residues long. The CDR3 reads CASSIGQTGTEAFF. The CDR3 DNA sequence: TGTGCCAGTAGTATAGGGCAGACAGGGACTGAAGCTTTCTTT.

V gene TRBV24-1 combines with J gene TRBJ1-2; D not certain. CDR1 KGHDR and CDR2 SFDVKD come from the germline V gene. This CDR3 spans 13 amino acids. Between the trimmed V and J ends, which lost 3 bases and 8 bases, there was a span of 12 bases. CDR3 sequence: CATSDMIAGGYTF. In DNA, the CDR3 is TGTGCCACCAGTGATATGATAGCTGGAGGCTACACCTTC.